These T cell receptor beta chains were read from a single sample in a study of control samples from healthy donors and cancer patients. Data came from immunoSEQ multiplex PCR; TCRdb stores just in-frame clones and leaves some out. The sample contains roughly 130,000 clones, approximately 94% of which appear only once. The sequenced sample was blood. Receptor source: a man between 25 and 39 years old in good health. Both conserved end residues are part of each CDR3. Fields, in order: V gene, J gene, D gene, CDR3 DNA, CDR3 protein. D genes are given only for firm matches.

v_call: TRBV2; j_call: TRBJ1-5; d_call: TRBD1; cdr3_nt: TGTGCCAGCAGTGTTTCGGGACAGCTCAATCAGCCCCAGCATTTT; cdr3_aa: CASSVSGQLNQPQHF
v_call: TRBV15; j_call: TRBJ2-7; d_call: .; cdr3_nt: TGTGCCACCAGCAGGGGAAATACAGGAGGCTACGAGCAGTACTTC; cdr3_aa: CATSRGNTGGYEQYF
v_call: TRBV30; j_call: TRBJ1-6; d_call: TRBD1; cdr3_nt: TGTGCCTGGAGTGTACGGGCACCAAGAGGGGGCTCGAGTTCACCCCTCCACTTT; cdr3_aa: CAWSVRAPRGGSSSPLHF
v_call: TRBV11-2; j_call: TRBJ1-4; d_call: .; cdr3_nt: TGTGCCAGCAGGGAACAGGGCCCTCCTGAAAAACTGTTTTTT; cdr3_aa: CASREQGPPEKLFF
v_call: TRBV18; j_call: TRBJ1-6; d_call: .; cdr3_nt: TGTGCCAGCTCACCACCTGCGTATAATTCACCCCTCCACTTT; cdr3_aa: CASSPPAYNSPLHF
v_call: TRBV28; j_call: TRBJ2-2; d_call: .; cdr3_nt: TGTGCCAGCAGTCCCGCTCAGCGCGGGGAGCTGTTTTTT; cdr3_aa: CASSPAQRGELFF
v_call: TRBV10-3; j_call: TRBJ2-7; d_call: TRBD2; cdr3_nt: TGTGCCAGCCGGGGGGGCGGGGACGAGCAGTACTTC; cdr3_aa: CASRGGGDEQYF
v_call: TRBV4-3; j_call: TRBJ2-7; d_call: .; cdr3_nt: TGCGCCAGCAGCCAAGGCAGGGGAGGCTACGAGCAGTACTTC; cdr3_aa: CASSQGRGGYEQYF
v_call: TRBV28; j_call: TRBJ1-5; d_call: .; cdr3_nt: TGTGCCAGCGTGAGGCCCCCCAATCAGCCCCAGCATTTT; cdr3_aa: CASVRPPNQPQHF
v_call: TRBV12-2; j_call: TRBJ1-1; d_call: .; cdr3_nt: TGTGCAAGTCGCTTAGAAGGGCCAGGGGGGACTGAAGCTTTCTTT; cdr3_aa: CASRLEGPGGTEAFF
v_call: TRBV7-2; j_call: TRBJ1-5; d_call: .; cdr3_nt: TGTGCCAGCAGCTTAGTATCGGCAGGGGGCAATCAGCCCCAGCATTTT; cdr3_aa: CASSLVSAGGNQPQHF
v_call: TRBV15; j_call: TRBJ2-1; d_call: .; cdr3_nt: TGTGCCACCAGCAGAGAGGCTACGAATGAGCAGTTCTTC; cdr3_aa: CATSREATNEQFF
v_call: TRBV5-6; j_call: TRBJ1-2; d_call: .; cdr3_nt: TGTGCCAGCAGCCTCTTCCAAAGGTTCTCCGACTATGGCTACACCTTC; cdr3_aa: CASSLFQRFSDYGYTF
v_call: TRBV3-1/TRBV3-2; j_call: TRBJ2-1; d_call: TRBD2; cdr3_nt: TGTGCCAGCAGCCAGCTAAGCGGGGGGAGCAATGAGCAGTTCTTC; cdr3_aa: CASSQLSGGSNEQFF